The entry below gives a single T cell receptor (beta chain) sequence along with its context. One entry per CDR3 protein results from TCRdb running MiXCR on the 5' RACE reads. The sample holds approximately 340,000 distinct CDR3 sequences, 8.7% seen once. This entry is derived from a study of T cells after yellow fever vaccination. V gave up 2 bases and J gave up 9 bases; unmatched junction bases: 16. Germline V gene sequence: CDR1 SGHAT, CDR2 FQDESV (reference sequence). The CDR3 runs 18 residues. This chain uses TRBV11-1 with TRBJ1-6, with 7 bases matching TRBD1. The receptor was isolated from a man younger than 30 who received the YFV17D yellow fever vaccine. The sample in question was PBMCs, obtained on the day of the first yellow fever vaccination. The CDR3 spells CASSLNDRGTVKGSPLHF. CDR3 nucleotides: TGTGCCAGCAGCTTAAATGACCGTGGGACAGTTAAGGGTTCACCCCTCCACTTT.